The entry below describes one TCR beta chain. Its target is not known. Germline CDR1 is SEHNR and CDR2 is FQNEAQ (reference sequence). This CDR3 region has 13 residues. Naive CD8+ T cells had a CD45RO-CCR7+CD27+CD95- phenotype. The record originates from a study of CXCR3-negative and CXCR3-positive naive CD8 T cells. Study in general: Some 140 million TRB reads were obtained in total, which works out to about 1.5 +/- 0.3 million per library.

Libraries were UMI-labeled 5' RACE TRB cDNA. Each CDR3 protein gets one entry in TCRdb, which reprocessed the 5' RACE reads and gives no DNA. The sample includes over 70,000 distinct CDR3 sequences. General study findings and limits: Against CXCR3-negative naive cells, CXCR3-positive naive cells showed more hydrophobic TRB CDR3s.

The TCR was taken from a human donor in good health. Some clones in this sample may be carry-over from other donors' samples. This chain uses TRBV7-9 with TRBJ2-7. The sample comprised naive CXCR3- CD8+ T cells from blood. Subset indicated: CD45RO-CCR7+CD27+CD95- naive CD8+ T cells lacking CXCR3 (TNR3-). The CDR3 spells CASSLSMAYEQYF.